Each of the 9 T cell receptor beta chains below was sequenced from the same sample in a study of OX40 agonist ivuxolimab in advanced cancers. TCRdb keeps only in-frame clones here, not all; method: immunoSEQ multiplex PCR. The profile covers around 18,000 clones, with less than 95% appearing a single time and over 45% taken by the ten largest. This specimen was CD4+ or CD8+ T cells sorted from blood, taken in a trial of the OX40 agonist ivuxolimab. Every receptor here comes from an adult with an advanced solid tumor such as melanoma, head and neck, liver or kidney cancer.

The V call is TRBV6-1, the J call TRBJ2-7; D uncertain. V was shortened by 1 base and J by 6 bases, with 13 bases between the two germline ends. CDR1 is MNHNS, CDR2 SASEGT, per germline. The CDR3 contains 14 residues. CDR3 sequence (DNA): TGTGCCAGCAGTGAAGTAATGCGGCTGGGCGAGCAGTACTTC. It translates to CASSEVMRLGEQYF.

This clone was seen a single time. The V gene is TRBV6-1, the J gene TRBJ2-7, with 13 bases aligning to TRBD2. This CDR3 is built from 16 residues. Germline CDR1 reads MNHNS; CDR2 reads SASEGT. Trimming took 4 bases from V and 5 from J; bases not matched to a gene: 8. The DNA of the CDR3 is TGTGCCAGCAGTGGAGTGAGGACTAGCGGGAGTCACGAGCAGTACTTC. Protein sequence: CASSGVRTSGSHEQYF.

This clone occurred once. The chain employs TRBV28 and TRBJ1-1; D might be TRBD1 (5 bases). Germline values: CDR1 MDHEN, CDR2 SYDVKM. The CDR3 length is 14 residues. Deletions cut 3 bases from V and 0 bases from J, with 8 bases between. For the CDR3, the DNA is TGTGCCAGCAGTTTCGGGGGGATGAACACTGAAGCTTTCTTT. Protein: CASSFGGMNTEAFF.

The chain's CDR3 is CASSQVAGGWGGGTDTQYF. DNA for the CDR3: TGCGCCAGCAGCCAAGTGGCGGGGGGATGGGGAGGGGGCACAGATACGCAGTATTTT. This sequence joins TRBV4-1 and TRBJ2-3; TRBD2 matches at 8 bases. V lost 1 base, J lost 1 base, and 13 bases stayed unmatched. CDR3 length: 19 residues. CDR1 MGHRA and CDR2 YSYEKL come from the germline V gene.

In its sample, this clone was seen a few times. The rearrangement uses TRBV11-2 and TRBJ2-7; TRBD2 matches at 7 bases. Germline V gene lookup returns CDR1 SGHAT and CDR2 FQNNGV. V was clipped by 0 bases and J by 0 bases; unmatched bases: 2. There are 15 residues in the CDR3. In DNA, the CDR3 is TGTGCCAGCAGCTTAGAAGGCGGGAGCTCCTACGAGCAGTACTTC. This gives the protein CASSLEGGSSYEQYF.

This rearrangement joins TRBV29-1 to TRBJ2-1, with 11 positions matching TRBD2. This CDR3 comprises 14 residues. V shed 4 bases and J 4 bases; nucleotides not matched to a gene: 3. The germline V gene has CDR1 SQVTM and CDR2 ANQGSEA. The CDR3 here is CSVGGTSGYNEQFF. CDR3 DNA sequence: TGCAGCGTTGGGGGGACTAGCGGATACAATGAGCAGTTCTTC.

The chain couples TRBV7-3 to TRBJ2-1; possibly TRBD1 for D (6 bases). The CDR3 is 14 residues long. Trimming cost V 2 bases and J 7 bases, with 12 bases left between them. Germline assignment: CDR1 SGHTA and CDR2 FQGTGA. The CDR3 coding sequence is TGTGCCAGCAGCTTAGGGGGACACACAAATGAGCAGTTCTTC. Its translation is CASSLGGHTNEQFF.

The chain has TRBV7-9 and TRBJ1-4, with TRBD1 matching over 8 bases. Trimming took 4 bases from V and 11 from J; bases not matched to a gene: 3. This CDR3 region has 12 residues. Per the germline V gene, CDR1 is SEHNR and CDR2 is FQNEAQ (reference sequence). DNA of the CDR3: TGTGCCAGCAGCTCACAGGGGGATAAACTGTTTTTT. Protein sequence: CASSSQGDKLFF.

The V gene is TRBV27, the J gene TRBJ2-7; D might be TRBD2 (6 bases). The CDR3 length is 15 residues. V lost 0 bases, J lost 2 bases, and 11 bases lay in between. Germline V lookup: CDR1 MNHEY, CDR2 SMNVEV (reference sequence). The CDR3 region has the DNA TGTGCCAGCAGTTTATCTGCGGGGTTGCCCTACGAGCAGTACTTC. As protein: CASSLSAGLPYEQYF.